Presented here are 28 T cell receptor beta chains from one specimen sequenced in a study of shared clonotypes between healthy human individuals. CD45RO negativity and positive selection for CCR7 defined naive CD8 cells, a population that excluded terminally differentiated effector memory CD45RA+ cells. The data were produced by immunoSEQ multiplex PCR, yet TCRdb's version contains in-frame clones alone and is incomplete. The profile covers millions of clones, with roughly 95% appearing a single time and 0.9% to 1.4% taken by the ten largest. Material: naive CD8+ T cells sorted from blood. The receptors here all came from a man aged 18 to 35 in good health.

The chain employs TRBV7-2 and TRBJ2-5; D not resolved. Trimming took off 1 base at V and 0 bases at J, with 15 bases between the two ends. This CDR3 is 17 amino acids long. Germline V CDR1 and CDR2: SGHTA, FQGNSA. The CDR3 reads CASSLVMAASYQETQYF. CDR3 nucleotide sequence: TGTGCCAGCAGCTTAGTGATGGCGGCGTCTTACCAAGAGACCCAGTACTTC.

The chain joins TRBV6-5 to TRBJ2-3, with 10 bases identical to TRBD1. Germline lookup yields CDR1 MNHEY and CDR2 SVGAGI. The CDR3 runs 16 residues. V shed 2 bases and J 2 bases; nucleotides not matched to a gene: 4. This CDR3 reads CASSYRTGGNTDTQYF. CDR3 nucleotides: TGTGCCAGCAGTTACCGGACAGGGGGGAACACAGATACGCAGTATTTT.

This rearrangement joins TRBV11-2 to TRBJ2-3, with 7 bases aligning to TRBD2. The CDR3 loop spans 16 amino acids. From germline, CDR1 is SGHAT and CDR2 FQNNGV. V trimming: 4 bases; J trimming: 0 bases; junction bases outside the gene matches: 7. CDR3 loop: CASSSPSGLSTDTQYF. For the CDR3, the DNA is TGTGCCAGCAGCTCACCTAGCGGACTAAGCACAGATACGCAGTATTTT.

The chain uses TRBV7-9 and TRBJ2-7, with unresolved D. CDR1 and CDR2 from the germline V gene are SEHNR and FQNEAQ (reference sequence). The V end lost 5 bases, the J end lost 5 bases, and 10 bases lay between the germline ends. CDR3 size: 12 residues. The CDR3 protein is CASSGPSDEQYF. For the CDR3, the DNA is TGTGCCAGCAGCGGGCCCAGTGACGAGCAGTACTTC.

This chain links TRBV11-3 with TRBJ2-7; 7 positions match TRBD1. The junction had 7 bases not matched to a gene; V was cut back by 5 bases and J by 6 bases. Germline V gene lookup returns CDR1 SGHNT and CDR2 YENEEA. The CDR3 totals 13 residues. CDR3 nucleotide sequence: TGTGCCAGCAGCGCCACAGGGGTCAGCGAGCAGTACTTC. Translation gives CASSATGVSEQYF.

This clone showed up just once. At the DNA level, this CDR3 is encoded by other sequences in the same sample as well. This rearrangement joins TRBV19 to TRBJ2-7, with D maybe TRBD1 (6 bases). Germline-derived CDR1 and CDR2 are LNHDA and SQIVND (reference sequence). The CDR3 is 13 residues long. Trimming pared 4 bases from V and 1 base from J, leaving 8 bases between. In nucleotides, the CDR3 is TGTGCCAGTAGTACGGGACATTCCTACGAGCAGTACTTC. Protein sequence: CASSTGHSYEQYF.

The V call is TRBV27, the J call TRBJ2-1, with D perhaps given as TRBD1 or TRBD2 (6 bases each). The germline gives CDR1 MNHEY, CDR2 SMNVEV (reference sequence). The CDR3 extends over 15 amino acids. With 3 bases removed from V and 5 bases from J, the gap between germline ends came to 14 bases. The CDR3 reads CASSLGAGLNNEQFF. The DNA of the CDR3 is TGTGCCAGCAGTTTGGGGGCGGGATTGAACAATGAGCAGTTCTTC.

The V gene is TRBV5-6, the J gene TRBJ2-7; D might be TRBD2 (6 bases). With 0 bases removed from V and 5 bases from J, the gap between germline ends came to 15 bases. The germline V gene has CDR1 SGHDT and CDR2 YYEEEE. The length of the CDR3 is 15 residues. CDR3 residues: CASSLVSGTPHEQYF. Here the CDR3 DNA reads TGTGCCAGCAGCTTGGTATCCGGGACTCCACACGAGCAGTACTTC.

V is TRBV7-9 and J is TRBJ1-1; D might be TRBD1 (6 bases). Germline V gives CDR1 SEHNR, CDR2 FQNEAQ (reference sequence). The CDR3 spans 15 residues. V lost 7 bases and J 0 bases, leaving 15 bases between the germline ends. Here the CDR3 DNA reads TGTGCCAGCACTAGGACAGCGACCATGAACACTGAAGCTTTCTTT. This gives the protein CASTRTATMNTEAFF.

The chain joins TRBV2 to TRBJ2-7; weak D call: TRBD2 (6 bases). Germline CDR1 is SNHLY and CDR2 is FYNNEI. The V and J ends lost 2 bases and 4 bases respectively, with 18 bases between them. This CDR3 region has 16 residues. The CDR3 sequence: CASSEWGEEGQYEQYF. CDR3 DNA sequence: TGTGCCAGCAGTGAATGGGGGGAGGAGGGCCAATACGAGCAGTACTTC.

The chain uses TRBV4-3 and TRBJ2-7, with 9 positions matching TRBD2. CDR3 size: 15 residues. The junction had 6 bases not matched to a gene; V was cut back by 4 bases and J by 2 bases. Looked up from germline, CDR1 is LGHNA and CDR2 is YSLEER. The CDR3 here is CASSPGASGAYEQYF. Here the CDR3 DNA reads TGCGCCAGCAGCCCCGGGGCTAGCGGGGCCTACGAGCAGTACTTC.

This clone was counted once. The chain carries TRBV2 and TRBJ2-7; 13 positions match TRBD2. CDR3 length: 16 residues. V was clipped by 5 bases and J by 4 bases; unmatched bases: 8. From germline, CDR1 is SNHLY and CDR2 FYNNEI. The CDR3 region is CASSPGLAGVLYEQYF. The CDR3 region has the DNA TGTGCCAGCAGTCCCGGACTAGCGGGGGTCCTTTACGAGCAGTACTTC.

The chain employs TRBV9 and TRBJ2-5; 7 nucleotides match TRBD1. From germline, CDR1 is SGDLS and CDR2 YYNGEE. V gave up 3 bases and J gave up 4 bases; unmatched junction bases: 6. The CDR3 loop spans 14 amino acids. CDR3 protein: CASSARTGRETQYF. As DNA, the CDR3 is TGTGCCAGCAGCGCAAGGACAGGTCGAGAGACCCAGTACTTC. Combining the CDR3 with reference TRBV9 and TRBJ2-5 gives the whole variable domain DSGVTQTPKHLITATGQRVTLRCSPRSGDLSVYWYQQSLDQGLQFLIQYYNGEERAKGNILERFSAQQFPDLHSELNLSSLELGDSALYFCASSARTGRETQYFGPGTRLLVL.

This chain links TRBV11-2 with TRBJ1-5; D unclear. The CDR3 totals 13 residues. Trimming removed 3 bases from V and 5 bases from J, with 8 bases in between. CDR1 is SGHAT, CDR2 FQNNGV, per germline. CDR3 loop: CASSFGLHQPQHF. In DNA form, the CDR3 reads TGTGCCAGCAGCTTCGGTCTCCATCAGCCCCAGCATTTT.

The chain combines TRBV5-6 with TRBJ1-6; D is uncertain. Per germline, CDR1 SGHDT and CDR2 YYEEEE. The CDR3 contains 13 residues. Trimming pared 3 bases from V and 11 bases from J, leaving 12 bases between. CDR3 nucleotide sequence: TGTGCCAGCAGCTCCGGGTTTATTCCACCCCTCCACTTT. Translating it yields CASSSGFIPPLHF.

This chain connects TRBV6-4 to TRBJ1-6, with 9 bases matching TRBD1. Germline V gene data show CDR1 as MRHNA and CDR2 as SNTAGT. Germline trimming cut 1 base from V and 7 bases from J; bases unmatched to any gene: 8. CDR3 length equals 17 residues. CDR3 region: CASSDCPRTGENSPLHF. DNA of the CDR3: TGTGCCAGCAGTGACTGTCCCCGGACAGGGGAAAATTCACCCCTCCACTTT.

This chain uses TRBV5-6 with TRBJ1-2; D perhaps matches TRBD1 (6 bases). V was shortened by 4 bases and J by 7 bases, with 20 bases between the two germline ends. From germline, CDR1 is SGHDT and CDR2 YYEEEE. The CDR3 contains 15 residues. CDR3 coding DNA: TGTGCCAGCAGCGCCGAAGCGCAGGGGATATTTGGCTACACCTTC. Protein product: CASSAEAQGIFGYTF.

V gene TRBV5-6 combines with J gene TRBJ1-2, with D perhaps TRBD1 (6 bases). This CDR3 is 17 amino acids long. Trimming took 3 bases from V and 7 from J, leaving 25 bases between them. Germline CDR1 reads SGHDT; CDR2 reads YYEEEE. The CDR3 DNA reads as TGTGCCAGCAGCTCCGTTGGTAGGGGGGCGCTTTTAGGTGGCTACACCTTC. Residues: CASSSVGRGALLGGYTF.

The chain uses TRBV19 and TRBJ1-1; possibly TRBD1 for D (5 bases). The CDR3 runs to 14 residues. The V gene's germline CDR1 is LNHDA and CDR2 SQIVND (reference sequence). V lost 5 bases to trimming and J lost 5 bases, with 15 bases between them. The CDR3 DNA reads as TGTGCCAGTAGTCTGGGAGGGGCAGGGACTGAAGCTTTCTTT. Encoded protein: CASSLGGAGTEAFF.

About this clone itself: One end of the junction is discordant with germline, which a read error may explain. The rearrangement links TRBV4-1 to TRBJ2-1; D assignment may be TRBD1 or TRBD2 (5 bases each). The CDR3 runs to 14 residues. Germline CDR1 is MGHRA and CDR2 is YSYEKL. This CDR3 reads CASSPGTSYSEQFF. The CDR3 DNA is TGCGCCAGCAGCCCCGGGACGTCGTACAGTGAGCAGTTCTTC.

The V gene is TRBV10-1, the J gene TRBJ2-7; tentative D call: TRBD2 (6 bases). Looked up from germline, CDR1 is WNHNN and CDR2 is SYGVQD (reference sequence). CDR3 length: 14 amino acids. Trimming took 2 bases from V and 7 from J, leaving 15 bases between them. The CDR3 here is CASSEGGDLPEQYF. As DNA, the CDR3 is TGCGCCAGCAGTGAGGGAGGGGACCTCCCGGAGCAGTACTTC.

The V gene is TRBV7-9, the J gene TRBJ2-3, with D uncertain. CDR3 size: 16 residues. V was pared by 4 bases and J by 3 bases, with 17 bases between. Per the germline V gene, CDR1 is SEHNR and CDR2 is FQNEAQ (reference sequence). The CDR3 DNA reads TGTGCCAGCAGCTCAAATACGCCCGGGCCGACAGATACGCAGTATTTT. It is translated as CASSSNTPGPTDTQYF. Looking up the rest from reference TRBV7-9 and TRBJ2-3 gives the full variable domain: DTGVSQNPRHKITKRGQNVTFRCDPISEHNRLYWYRQTLGQGPEFLTYFQNEAQLEKSRLLSDRFSAERPKGSFSTLEIQRTEQGDSAMYLCASSSNTPGPTDTQYFGPGTRLTVL.

This clone came up once. CDR3 in amino acids: CSTPQGNTGELFF. CDR3 DNA: TGCAGCACGCCACAGGGAAACACCGGGGAGCTGTTTTTT. V gene TRBV29-1 combines with J gene TRBJ2-2, with D perhaps TRBD1 (6 bases). This CDR3 has 13 amino acids. Trimming cost V 8 bases and J 2 bases, with 12 bases left between them. CDR1 is SQVTM, CDR2 ANQGSEA, per germline.

The chain combines TRBV5-1 with TRBJ2-2; TRBD1 is a possible D gene (6 bases). This CDR3 is built from 15 residues. V lost 2 bases and J 4 bases, leaving 12 bases between the germline ends. Germline V lookup: CDR1 SGHRS, CDR2 YFSETQ. The CDR3 reads CASSFLGTPTGELFF. The CDR3 DNA reads TGCGCCAGCAGCTTCCTCGGGACACCCACCGGGGAGCTGTTTTTT. Based on the CDR3 plus reference TRBV5-1 and TRBJ2-2, the full variable domain is KAGVTQTPRYLIKTRGQQVTLSCSPISGHRSVSWYQQTPGQGLQFLFEYFSETQRNKGNFPGRFSGRQFSNSRSEMNVSTLELGDSALYLCASSFLGTPTGELFFGEGSRLTVL.

In regard to this clone: This CDR3 is also generated by other DNA sequences in the sample. This chain links TRBV30 with TRBJ2-7; TRBD1 agrees at 9 bases. J was trimmed by 2 bases and V by 0 bases; bases with no gene match: 2. The germline CDR1 and CDR2 sequences are GTSNPN and SVGIG (reference sequence). The length of the CDR3 is 14 residues. CDR3 amino acids: CAWSVGQGPYEQYF. The CDR3 DNA sequence: TGTGCCTGGAGTGTGGGACAGGGTCCCTACGAGCAGTACTTC.

Points on this clone: Other DNA sequences in this specimen translate into the identical CDR3. This chain joins TRBV29-1 and TRBJ2-2; D ambiguous. CDR1 and CDR2 from the germline V gene are SQVTM and ANQGSEA. V lost 6 bases to trimming and J lost 7 bases, with 9 bases between them. The CDR3 is made up of 11 amino acids. In DNA, the CDR3 is TGCAGCGTCGAAAGGGTCGGGGAGCTGTTTTTT. It translates to CSVERVGELFF.

The CDR3 loop is CAWRRLGYNEQFF. As DNA, the CDR3 is TGTGCCTGGAGACGGCTCGGATACAATGAGCAGTTCTTC. The chain joins TRBV30 to TRBJ2-1; D call uncertain. The CDR3 sequence is 13 residues long. Trimming pared 3 bases from V and 4 bases from J, leaving 10 bases between. The germline CDR1 and CDR2 sequences are GTSNPN and SVGIG (reference sequence).

This chain links TRBV6-1 with TRBJ1-4, with D uncertain. This CDR3 spans 14 amino acids. V was shortened by 1 base and J by 8 bases, with 11 bases between the two germline ends. CDR1 is MNHNS and CDR2 is SASEGT in the germline V gene. CDR3 nucleotide sequence: TGTGCCAGCAGTGAAGAGGTACGACCCGAAAAACTGTTTTTT. It is translated as CASSEEVRPEKLFF.